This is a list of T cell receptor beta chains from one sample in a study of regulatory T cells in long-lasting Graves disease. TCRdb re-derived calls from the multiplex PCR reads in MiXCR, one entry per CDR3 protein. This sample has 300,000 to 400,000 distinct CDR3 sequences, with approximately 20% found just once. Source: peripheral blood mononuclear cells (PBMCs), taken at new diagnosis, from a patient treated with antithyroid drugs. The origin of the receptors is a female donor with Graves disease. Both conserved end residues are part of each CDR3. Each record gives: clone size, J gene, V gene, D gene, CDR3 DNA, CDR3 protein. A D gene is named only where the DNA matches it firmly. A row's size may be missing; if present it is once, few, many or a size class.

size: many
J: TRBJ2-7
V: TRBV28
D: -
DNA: TGTGCCAGCAGACGGACGGTCTACGAGCAGTACTTC
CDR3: CASRRTVYEQYF

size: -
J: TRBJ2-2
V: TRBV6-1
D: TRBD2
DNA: TGTGCCAGCAGTCGGGGGGGACTCACAGGTTCCGGGGAGCTGTTTTTT
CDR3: CASSRGGLTGSGELFF

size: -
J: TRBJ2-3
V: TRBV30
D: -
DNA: TGTGCCTGGAGGGGGGCTGATACGCAGTATTTT
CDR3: CAWRGADTQYF

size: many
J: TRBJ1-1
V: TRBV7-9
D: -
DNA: TGTGCCAGCAGCTTCTGGACGGGGAACACTGAAGCTTTCTTT
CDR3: CASSFWTGNTEAFF

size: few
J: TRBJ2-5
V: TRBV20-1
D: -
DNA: TGCAGTGCTACACAGGGAGGAAAGACCCAGTACTTC
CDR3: CSATQGGKTQYF

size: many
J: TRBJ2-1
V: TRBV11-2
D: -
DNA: TGTGCCAGCAGCCGAACCCAGGATGAGCAGTTCTTC
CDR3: CASSRTQDEQFF

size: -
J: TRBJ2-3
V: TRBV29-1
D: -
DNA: TGCAGCTTTTACGGGGAGGGGGGCCGTAACACAGATACGCAGTATTTT
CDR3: CSFYGEGGRNTDTQYF

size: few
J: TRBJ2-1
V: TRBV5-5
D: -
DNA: TGTGCCAGCAGCTTGGAAGGAAGGATGATCAATGAGCAGTTCTTC
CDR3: CASSLEGRMINEQFF

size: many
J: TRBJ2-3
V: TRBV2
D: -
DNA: TGTGCCAGCAGTGAAGGCGGGTTTGAGTGGCCGGATACGCAGTATTTT
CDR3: CASSEGGFEWPDTQYF

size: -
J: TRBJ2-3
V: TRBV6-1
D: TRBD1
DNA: TGTGCCAGCAGTGGCGACAGGGGGATCGGCACAGGTACGCAGTATTTT
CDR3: CASSGDRGIGTGTQYF

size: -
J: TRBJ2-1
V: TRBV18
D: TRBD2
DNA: TGTGCCAGCTCACCACGTATGGGAGGGCTTGAGCAGTTCTTC
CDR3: CASSPRMGGLEQFF

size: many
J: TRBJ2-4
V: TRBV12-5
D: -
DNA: TGTGCTAGTGGTTTCGCTCTAGCCAAAAACATTCAGTACTTC
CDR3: CASGFALAKNIQYF

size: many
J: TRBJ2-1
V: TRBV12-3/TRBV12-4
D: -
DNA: TGTGCCAGCAGTTTGAGCGGACTAAAAAATGAGCAGTTCTTC
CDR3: CASSLSGLKNEQFF

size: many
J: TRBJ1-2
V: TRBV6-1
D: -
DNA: TGTGCCAGCAGTGAATGGTGGGGAGAAGATGGCTACACCTTC
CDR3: CASSEWWGEDGYTF

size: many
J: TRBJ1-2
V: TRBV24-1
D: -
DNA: TGTGCAACTAATATCCTGGGGGGGACCGGCTACACCTTC
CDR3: CATNILGGTGYTF

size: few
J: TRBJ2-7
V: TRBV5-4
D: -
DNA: TGTGCCAGCAGCGTAGACAGTTACGAGCAGTACTTC
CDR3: CASSVDSYEQYF

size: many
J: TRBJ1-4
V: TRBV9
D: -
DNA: TGTGCCAGCAGCGTGAGACTGTTTTTT
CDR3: CASSVRLFF

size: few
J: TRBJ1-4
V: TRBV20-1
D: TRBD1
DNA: TGCAGTGCTAGAGAGGGGACAGGGCCTGAAAAACTGTTTTTT
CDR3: CSAREGTGPEKLFF

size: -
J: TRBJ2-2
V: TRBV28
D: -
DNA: TGTGCCAGCATCCTAGCCTTAAGTACCGGGGAGCTGTTTTTT
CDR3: CASILALSTGELFF

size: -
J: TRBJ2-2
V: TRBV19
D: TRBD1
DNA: TGTGCCAGTAGTATAGAGGACAGGGGGGACACCGGGGAGCTGTTTTTT
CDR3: CASSIEDRGDTGELFF

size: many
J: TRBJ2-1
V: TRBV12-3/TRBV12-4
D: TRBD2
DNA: TGTGCCAGCAGCCGGGACCTAGCGGGAGTTATCGATGAGCAGTTCTTC
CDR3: CASSRDLAGVIDEQFF

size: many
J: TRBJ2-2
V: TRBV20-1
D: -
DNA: TGCAGTGCTAGAGATCAAGGCACTGGGACCGGGGAGCTGTTTTTT
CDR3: CSARDQGTGTGELFF

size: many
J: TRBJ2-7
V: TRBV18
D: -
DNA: TGTGCCAGCTCACCCGGGGACAGCGGGACCTACGAGCAGTACTTC
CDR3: CASSPGDSGTYEQYF

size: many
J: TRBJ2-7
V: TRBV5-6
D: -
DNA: TGTGCCAGCAGCTTAGTCCACAGTTCCTACGAGCAGTACTTC
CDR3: CASSLVHSSYEQYF

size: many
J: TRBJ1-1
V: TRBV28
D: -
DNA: TGTGCCAGCAGCGCTGGGAGGACTGAAGCTTTCTTT
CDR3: CASSAGRTEAFF

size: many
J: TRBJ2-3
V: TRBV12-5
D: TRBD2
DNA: TGTGCTAGTGGTTCCGGACTAGCGGGAGATACGCAGTATTTT
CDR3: CASGSGLAGDTQYF

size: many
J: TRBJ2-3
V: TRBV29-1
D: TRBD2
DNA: TGCAGCGTTGAATTTGCGGGAGTGGATACGCAGTATTTT
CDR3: CSVEFAGVDTQYF

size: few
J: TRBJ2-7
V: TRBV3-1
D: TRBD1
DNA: TGTGCCAGCAGCCCGGGACAGCCCTACGAGCAGTACTTC
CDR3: CASSPGQPYEQYF

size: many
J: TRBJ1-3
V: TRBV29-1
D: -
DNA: TGCAGCGTTCACATCTCTGGAAACACCATATATTTT
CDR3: CSVHISGNTIYF

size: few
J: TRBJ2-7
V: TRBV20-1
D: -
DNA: TGCAGTGCTAGAGATTCCCCTAGCTCACCACCGGGTCAGTACTTC
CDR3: CSARDSPSSPPGQYF

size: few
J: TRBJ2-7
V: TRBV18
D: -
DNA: TGTGCCAGCTCACTCCGGGACATAAGCTCCTACGAGCAGTACTTC
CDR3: CASSLRDISSYEQYF

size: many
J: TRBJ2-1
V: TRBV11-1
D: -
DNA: TGTGCCAGCAGCTTAGGGGCAGGTCCTCTCAATGAGCAGTTCTTC
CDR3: CASSLGAGPLNEQFF

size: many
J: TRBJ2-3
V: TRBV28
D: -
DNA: TGTGCCAGCAGCAAAGGGGGGCGGATCGGAGATACGCAGTATTTT
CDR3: CASSKGGRIGDTQYF

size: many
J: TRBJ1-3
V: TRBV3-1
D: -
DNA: TGTGCCAGCAGCCCAGGACGGGTATCTGGAAACACCATATATTTT
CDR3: CASSPGRVSGNTIYF

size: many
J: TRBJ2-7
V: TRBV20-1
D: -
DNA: TGCAGTGCTAGAGATGGCGAGGAAAGCTACGAGCAGTACTTC
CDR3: CSARDGEESYEQYF

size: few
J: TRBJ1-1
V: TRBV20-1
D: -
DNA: TGCAGTGCTAGTTCCGGGGGCGGAGAAACTGAAGCTTTCTTT
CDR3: CSASSGGGETEAFF

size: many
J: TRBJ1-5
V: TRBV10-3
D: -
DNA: TGTGCCATCAGTGAGATGGGGGGTCAGCCCCAGCATTTT
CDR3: CAISEMGGQPQHF

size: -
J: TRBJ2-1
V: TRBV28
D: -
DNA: TGTGCCAGCAGTTTTACGTTCAATGAGCAGTTCTTC
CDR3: CASSFTFNEQFF

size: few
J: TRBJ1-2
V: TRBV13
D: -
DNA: TGTGCCAGCAGCTTAAATCCGGGGGGGCAGAATAACTATGGCTACACCTTC
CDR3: CASSLNPGGQNNYGYTF

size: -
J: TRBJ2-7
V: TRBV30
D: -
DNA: TGTGCCTGGAGTTCGGATTATTACGAGCAGTACTTC
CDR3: CAWSSDYYEQYF

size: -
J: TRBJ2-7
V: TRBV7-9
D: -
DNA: TGTGCCAGCAGCTTAGAGATTGGCAGCTGGAGCTACGAGCAGTACTTC
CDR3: CASSLEIGSWSYEQYF

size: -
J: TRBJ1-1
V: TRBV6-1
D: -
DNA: TGTGCCAGCGGCGGGAACCCGGGGACTGAAGCTTTCTTT
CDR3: CASGGNPGTEAFF

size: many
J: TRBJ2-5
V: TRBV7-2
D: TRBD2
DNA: TGTGCCAGCAGCCCAGGACTAGCGCAAGAGACCCAGTACTTC
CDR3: CASSPGLAQETQYF

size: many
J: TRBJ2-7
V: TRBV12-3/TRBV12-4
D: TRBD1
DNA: TGTGCCAGCAGTCCCGGGACAGGGGTCGAGCAGTACTTC
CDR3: CASSPGTGVEQYF

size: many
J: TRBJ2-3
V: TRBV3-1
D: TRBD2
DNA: TGTGCCAGCAGCCAAGGTAGCGGGAGTTCAGATACGCAGTATTTT
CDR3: CASSQGSGSSDTQYF

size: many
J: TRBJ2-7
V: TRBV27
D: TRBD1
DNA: TGTGCCAGCAGAGGGACAGGCTACTACGAGCAGTACTTC
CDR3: CASRGTGYYEQYF

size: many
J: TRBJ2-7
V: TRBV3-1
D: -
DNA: TGTGCCAGCAGCACCGGAGGTCCCTACGAGCAGTACTTC
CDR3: CASSTGGPYEQYF

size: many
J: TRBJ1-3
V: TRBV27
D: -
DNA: TGTGCCAGCAGTTTATCGATTTCCGGAACTGGAAACACCATATATTTT
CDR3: CASSLSISGTGNTIYF

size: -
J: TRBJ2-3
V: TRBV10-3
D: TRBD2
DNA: TGTGCCATCAGTGAGTCGGGAGTAGCGGGAGGATCGGATACGCAGTATTTT
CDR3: CAISESGVAGGSDTQYF

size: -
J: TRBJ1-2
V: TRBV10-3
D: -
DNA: TGTGCCATCAGTGTAGGGGACGGCTACACCTTC
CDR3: CAISVGDGYTF

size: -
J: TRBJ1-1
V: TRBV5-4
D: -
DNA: TGTGCCAGCAGCCAAGAGGGTGCTGAAGCTTTCTTT
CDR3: CASSQEGAEAFF